Below, 21 T cell receptor beta chains from the same sample are listed, as sequenced in a study of beta chain features in type 1 diabetes. Study-wide results and limits: Moderate yet significant TCRB CDR3 shortening was seen in Type 1 diabetes patients in all four CD4+ subsets.

The antigens for these receptors are not known. All of the isolated RNA was reverse transcribed, so expressed TCRB transcripts were sequenced. The method was immunoSEQ multiplex PCR; TCRdb's version includes in-frame clones alone and lacks a portion of them. In the table there are some 160,000 clones, about 8.3% of which are singletons. Specimen: central memory CD4+ T cells from blood. The receptors were sampled from a woman between 18 and 29 years old with type 1 diabetes.

This clone was picked up a small number of times. The J gene is TRBJ1-3, the V gene TRBV29-1; 7 positions match TRBD1. V dropped 0 bases and J dropped 4; count of bases not matched to a gene: 3. The CDR3 loop spans 14 amino acids. CDR1 and CDR2 from the germline V gene are SQVTM and ANQGSEA. The CDR3 region has the DNA TGCAGCGTTGAAGATCCACAGGGGGGAAACACCATATATTTT. It is translated as CSVEDPQGGNTIYF.

The CDR3 bases are TGTGCCAGCAGCTTAGATCCGAATTCACCCCTCCACTTT. It encodes CASSLDPNSPLHF. The chain employs TRBV11-2 and TRBJ1-6; D is unresolved. The V gene lost 0 bases and the J gene lost 7 bases, with 4 bases spanning the gap. This CDR3 is built from 13 residues. Per germline, CDR1 SGHAT and CDR2 FQNNGV.

J is TRBJ2-6 and V is TRBV19; D is perhaps TRBD2 (5 bases). Germline values: CDR1 LNHDA, CDR2 SQIVND (reference sequence). The CDR3 totals 17 residues. The germline V and J ends were trimmed by 7 bases and 0 bases, with 16 bases remaining between them. CDR3 DNA sequence: TGTGCCAGTACCCAACCACGGGGAAGCTCTGGGGCCAACGTCCTGACTTTC. Translated: CASTQPRGSSGANVLTF.

This clone appeared a few times. The gene calls are TRBV4-1 and TRBJ2-3; 7 nucleotides match TRBD1. V lost 8 bases, J lost 1 base, and 12 bases stayed unmatched. This CDR3 is 16 amino acids long. The germline gives CDR1 MGHRA, CDR2 YSYEKL. This CDR3 reads CASGLSVGQGTDTQYF. The CDR3 DNA is TGCGCCAGCGGTTTGAGTGTAGGACAGGGCACAGATACGCAGTATTTT.

This chain links TRBV5-1 with TRBJ1-1; maybe TRBD1 (5 bases). The CDR3 consists of 15 residues. V lost 0 bases, J lost 4 bases, and 13 bases lay in between. The germline CDR1 and CDR2 sequences are SGHRS and YFSETQ. DNA of the CDR3: TGCGCCAGCAGCTTGGGCAGGGCATCCTCCACTGAAGCTTTCTTT. Translated, it gives CASSLGRASSTEAFF.

The chain joins TRBV27 to TRBJ2-2; 8 nucleotides line up with TRBD2. The CDR3 has 16 residues. Germline CDR1 reads MNHEY; CDR2 reads SMNVEV (reference sequence). After removal of 6 bases from V and 3 bases from J, the junction contained 9 bases not matched to a gene. The CDR3, as DNA: TGTGCCAGCAGGCGGGAGGACAGCCGATACACCGGGGAGCTGTTTTTT. Amino acid sequence: CASRREDSRYTGELFF.

The chain links TRBV30 to TRBJ2-5; D may be TRBD2 (6 bases). The V end was cut by 0 bases, the J end by 4 bases, with 12 bases between. This CDR3 region has 14 residues. From germline, CDR1 is GTSNPN and CDR2 SVGIG (reference sequence). The CDR3 coding sequence is TGTGCCTGGAGTGTGGGGGGAGCCTCAGAGACCCAGTACTTC. It yields the protein CAWSVGGASETQYF.

Of note for this clone: Other nucleotide sequences in the sample specify the same CDR3. The CDR3 region has the DNA TGCGCCAGCAGCCCCGGGGGGGCGGGAGATACGCAGTATTTT. Translating gives CASSPGGAGDTQYF. The chain employs TRBV4-3 and TRBJ2-3; TRBD2 agrees at 8 bases. The germline V gene encodes CDR1 LGHNA and CDR2 YSLEER. This CDR3 comprises 14 residues. Losses at the gene ends were 4 bases for V and 5 bases for J; bases not matched to a gene: 5.

This clone was observed a handful of times. The rearrangement joins TRBV6-5 to TRBJ2-2; TRBD1 might be the D (5 bases). Trimming left V 3 bases short and J 13 bases short, with 15 bases between. Germline V gene data show CDR1 as MNHEY and CDR2 as SVGAGI. The CDR3 loop spans 13 amino acids. DNA for the CDR3: TGTGCCAGCAGTTATTCGTCAGGGTTATTGCTGTTTTTT. Its protein is CASSYSSGLLLFF.

The V call is TRBV5-1, the J call TRBJ2-7; 7 bases fit TRBD1. Germline loops: CDR1 SGHRS, CDR2 YFSETQ. This CDR3 is 16 amino acids long. Germline trimming cut 4 bases from V and 0 bases from J; bases unmatched to any gene: 10. CDR3 nucleotide sequence: TGCGCCAGCAGCATAACCACAGGGGTAAGCTCCTACGAGCAGTACTTC. This translates into CASSITTGVSSYEQYF.

This clone was counted a few times. V gene TRBV10-3 combines with J gene TRBJ1-1, with D hard to call. CDR3 length equals 14 residues. Germline values: CDR1 ENHRY, CDR2 SYGVKD. V lost 3 bases and J lost 1, with 9 bases in between. The CDR3 bases are TGTGCCATCAGTGAATTGTCGGGGAACACTGAAGCTTTCTTT. Protein sequence: CAISELSGNTEAFF.

The chain is built from TRBV11-2 and TRBJ2-7, with D tentatively TRBD1 (7 bases). From germline, CDR1 is SGHAT and CDR2 FQNNGV. Between the trimmed V and J ends, which lost 5 bases and 3 bases, there was a span of 14 bases. CDR3 length equals 14 residues. CDR3 in amino acids: CASSVSGGLYEQYF. The CDR3 DNA reads as TGTGCCAGCAGCGTTTCAGGGGGGCTCTACGAGCAGTACTTC.

The sample holds a few counts of this clone. The gene calls are TRBV7-2 and TRBJ1-5; 11 bases fit TRBD1. Germline V gene data show CDR1 as SGHTA and CDR2 as FQGNSA. CDR3 size: 15 residues. Unmatched junction bases numbered 2, after V lost 1 base and J lost 6 bases. The DNA of the CDR3 is TGTGCCAGCAGCTTAGACGGGACAGGGGGTCAGCCCCAGCATTTT. Its translation is CASSLDGTGGQPQHF. Full variable domain (outside the CDR3, taken from reference TRBV7-2 and TRBJ1-5): GAGVSQSPSNKVTEKGKDVELRCDPISGHTALYWYRQSLGQGLEFLIYFQGNSAPDKSGLPSDRFSAERTGGSVSTLTIQRTQQEDSAVYLCASSLDGTGGQPQHFGDGTRLSIL.

In this sample, this clone turned up a few times. The V call is TRBV7-9, the J call TRBJ2-1; D might be TRBD2 (5 bases). V lost 4 bases and J lost 9, with 16 bases in between. Germline values: CDR1 SEHNR, CDR2 FQNEAQ (reference sequence). The length of the CDR3 is 14 residues. The CDR3 DNA follows: TGTGCCAGCAGCTCCGGACTGACTTTCGCTGAGCAGTTCTTC. This encodes CASSSGLTFAEQFF.

The V gene is TRBV15, the J gene TRBJ2-1, with 8 bases lining up with TRBD2. J was trimmed by 5 bases and V by 0 bases; bases with no gene match: 6. The CDR3 has 16 residues. The germline CDR1 and CDR2 sequences are LNHNV and YYDKDF (reference sequence). The CDR3 spells CATSRDGAGGNNEQFF. The CDR3 coding sequence is TGTGCCACCAGCAGAGATGGTGCGGGGGGAAACAATGAGCAGTTCTTC.

This clone occurred a few times. V usage is TRBV29-1 and J usage is TRBJ1-1; D gene uncertain. The germline V gene encodes CDR1 SQVTM and CDR2 ANQGSEA. CDR3 length: 13 amino acids. Trimming took off 5 bases at V and 1 base at J, with 11 bases between the two ends. For the CDR3, the DNA is TGCAGCGTTCGCACAGAGAAGAACACTGAAGCTTTCTTT. It translates to CSVRTEKNTEAFF. Drawing the rest from reference TRBV29-1 and TRBJ1-1, the complete variable domain is SAVISQKPSRDICQRGTSLTIQCQVDSQVTMMFWYRQQPGQSLTLIATANQGSEATYESGFVIDKFPISRPNLTFSTLTVSNMSPEDSSIYLCSVRTEKNTEAFFGQGTRLTVV.

A few counts support this clone. V usage is TRBV6-6 and J usage is TRBJ2-5, with a weak D call TRBD2 (5 bases). CDR3 length: 13 residues. Germline assignment: CDR1 MNHNY and CDR2 SVGAGI (reference sequence). V gave up 6 bases and J gave up 5 bases, with 13 bases separating them. CDR3 nucleotide sequence: TGTGCCAGCAGCCGAACTAGTCGGGAGACCCAGTACTTC. It codes for CASSRTSRETQYF.

Only a few counts were recorded for this clone. The chain carries TRBV7-7 and TRBJ2-3; 7 nucleotides align to TRBD1. The germline gives CDR1 SSHAT, CDR2 FNYEAQ (reference sequence). V dropped 1 base and J dropped 3; count of bases not matched to a gene: 1. CDR3 length equals 14 residues. CDR3: CASSLGRGTDTQYF. CDR3 DNA: TGTGCCAGCAGCTTAGGCAGGGGGACAGATACGCAGTATTTT.

This clone was seen only a few times. The V and J genes are TRBV18 and TRBJ1-1, with 8 positions matching TRBD1. The CDR3 covers 13 residues. Per the germline V gene, CDR1 is KGHSH and CDR2 is LQKENI. V was pared by 3 bases and J by 5 bases, with 2 bases of the junction left unmatched. The CDR3 reads CASSPRGRTEAFF. The DNA of the CDR3 is TGTGCCAGCTCACCCAGGGGGCGGACTGAAGCTTTCTTT.

The J gene is TRBJ2-2, the V gene TRBV6-6; TRBD2 agrees at 7 bases. This CDR3 is built from 16 residues. CDR1 and CDR2 from the germline V gene are MNHNY and SVGAGI (reference sequence). The V gene end was trimmed by 7 bases and the J gene end by 4 bases; junction bases not matched to a gene: 12. This chain's CDR3 is CASTDNGGEGTGELFF. The CDR3 DNA reads as TGTGCCAGCACCGACAACGGCGGGGAGGGCACCGGGGAGCTGTTTTTT.

The sample holds a few counts of this clone. The chain joins TRBV5-1 to TRBJ1-6; TRBD1 aligns across 8 bases. Germline CDR1 reads SGHRS; CDR2 reads YFSETQ. V shed 3 bases and J 7 bases; nucleotides not matched to a gene: 9. The length of the CDR3 is 16 residues. The CDR3, as DNA: TGCGCCAGCAGCTCGACAGGGGCCCTAGGGAATTCACCCCTCCACTTT. As protein: CASSSTGALGNSPLHF.